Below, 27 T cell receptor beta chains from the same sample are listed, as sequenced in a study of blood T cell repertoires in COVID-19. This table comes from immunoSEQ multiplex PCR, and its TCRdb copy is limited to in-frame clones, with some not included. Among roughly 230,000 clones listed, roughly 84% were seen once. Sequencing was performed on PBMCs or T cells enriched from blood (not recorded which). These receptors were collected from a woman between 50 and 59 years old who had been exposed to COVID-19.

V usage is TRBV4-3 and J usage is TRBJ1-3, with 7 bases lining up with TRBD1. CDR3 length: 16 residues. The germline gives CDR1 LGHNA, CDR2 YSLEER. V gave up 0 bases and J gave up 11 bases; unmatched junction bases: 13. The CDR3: CASSQELTGRIGPIYF. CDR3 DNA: TGCGCCAGCAGCCAAGAGTTGACAGGGCGAATAGGCCCCATATATTTT.

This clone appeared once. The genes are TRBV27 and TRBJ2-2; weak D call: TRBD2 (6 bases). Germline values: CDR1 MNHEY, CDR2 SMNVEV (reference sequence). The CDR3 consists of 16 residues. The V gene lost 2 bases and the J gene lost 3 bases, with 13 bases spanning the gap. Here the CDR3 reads CASSLRGLTDTGELFF. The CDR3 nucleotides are TGTGCCAGCAGTTTAAGGGGACTCACCGACACCGGGGAGCTGTTTTTT.

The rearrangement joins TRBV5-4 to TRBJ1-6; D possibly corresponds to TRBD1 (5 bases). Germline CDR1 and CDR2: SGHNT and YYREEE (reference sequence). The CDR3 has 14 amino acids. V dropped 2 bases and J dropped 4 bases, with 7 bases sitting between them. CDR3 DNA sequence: TGTGCCAGCAGCTTCCCAGGGTATAATTCACCCCTCCACTTT. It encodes CASSFPGYNSPLHF.

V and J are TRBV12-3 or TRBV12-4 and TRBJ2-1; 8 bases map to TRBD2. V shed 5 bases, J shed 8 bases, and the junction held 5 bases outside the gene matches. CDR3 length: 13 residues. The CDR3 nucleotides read TGTGCCAGCAGTGGACTAGCTTTAGATGAGCAGTTCTTC. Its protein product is CASSGLALDEQFF.

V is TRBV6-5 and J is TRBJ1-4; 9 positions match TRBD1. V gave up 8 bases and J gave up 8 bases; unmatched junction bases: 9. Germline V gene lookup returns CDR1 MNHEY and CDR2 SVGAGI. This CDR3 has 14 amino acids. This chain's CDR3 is CASQSGTGKEKLFF. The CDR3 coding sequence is TGTGCCAGCCAATCCGGGACAGGGAAAGAAAAACTGTTTTTT.

CDR3 amino acids: CASSRTSGGTDTQYF. The CDR3 DNA sequence: TGTGCCAGCAGCCGGACTAGCGGAGGCACAGATACGCAGTATTTT. The chain couples TRBV6-4 to TRBJ2-3, with 10 positions matching TRBD2. The CDR3 runs to 15 residues. The germline gives CDR1 MRHNA, CDR2 SNTAGT. V trimming: 6 bases; J trimming: 1 base; junction bases outside the gene matches: 4.

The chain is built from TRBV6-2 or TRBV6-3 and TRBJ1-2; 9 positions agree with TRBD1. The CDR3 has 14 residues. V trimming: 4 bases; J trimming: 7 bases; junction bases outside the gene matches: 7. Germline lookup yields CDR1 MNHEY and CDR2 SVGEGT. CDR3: CASSSTGGPGGYTF. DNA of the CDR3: TGTGCCAGCAGTTCGACAGGGGGGCCGGGTGGCTACACCTTC.

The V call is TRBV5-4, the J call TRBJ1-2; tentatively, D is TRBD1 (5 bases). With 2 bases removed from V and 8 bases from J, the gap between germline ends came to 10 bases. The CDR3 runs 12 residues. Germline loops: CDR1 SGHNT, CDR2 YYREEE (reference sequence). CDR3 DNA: TGTGCCAGCAGCTTCAGGGCCCGGGGCTACACCTTC. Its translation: CASSFRARGYTF.

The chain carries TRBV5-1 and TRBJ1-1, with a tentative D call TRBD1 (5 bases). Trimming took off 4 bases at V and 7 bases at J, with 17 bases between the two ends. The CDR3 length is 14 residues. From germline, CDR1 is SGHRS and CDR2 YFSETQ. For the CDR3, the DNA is TGCGCCAGCAGCCGAGACAGACTGCACAATGAAGCTTTCTTT. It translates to CASSRDRLHNEAFF.

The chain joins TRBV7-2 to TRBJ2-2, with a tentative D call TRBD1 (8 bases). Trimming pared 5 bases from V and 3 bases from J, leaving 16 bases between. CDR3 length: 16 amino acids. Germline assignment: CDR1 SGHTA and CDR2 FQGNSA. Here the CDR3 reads CASSTRTGRDTGELFF. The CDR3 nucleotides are TGTGCCAGCAGCACCCGGACAGGGAGGGACACCGGGGAGCTGTTTTTT. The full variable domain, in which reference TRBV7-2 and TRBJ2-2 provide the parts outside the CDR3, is GAGVSQSPSNKVTEKGKDVELRCDPISGHTALYWYRQSLGQGLEFLIYFQGNSAPDKSGLPSDRFSAERTGGSVSTLTIQRTQQEDSAVYLCASSTRTGRDTGELFFGEGSRLTVL.

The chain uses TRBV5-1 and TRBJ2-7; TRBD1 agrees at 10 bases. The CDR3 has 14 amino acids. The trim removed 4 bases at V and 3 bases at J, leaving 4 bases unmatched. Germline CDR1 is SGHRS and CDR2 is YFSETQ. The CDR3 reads CASSGGDRGYEQYF. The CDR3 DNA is TGCGCCAGCAGCGGAGGGGACAGGGGCTACGAGCAGTACTTC.

CDR3 bases: TGTGCCATCAGTGAGGAGGTGAGGGATAATTCACCCCTCCACTTT. It translates to CAISEEVRDNSPLHF. This chain links TRBV10-3 with TRBJ1-6; no clear D gene. Trimming took 2 bases from V and 5 from J, leaving 10 bases between them. The CDR3 consists of 15 residues. The V gene's germline CDR1 is ENHRY and CDR2 SYGVKD.

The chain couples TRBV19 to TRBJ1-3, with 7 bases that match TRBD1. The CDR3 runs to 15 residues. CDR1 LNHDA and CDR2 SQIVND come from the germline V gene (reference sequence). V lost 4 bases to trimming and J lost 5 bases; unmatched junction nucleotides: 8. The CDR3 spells CASSTTGDPRNTIYF. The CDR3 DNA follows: TGTGCCAGTAGTACAACAGGGGACCCAAGAAACACCATATATTTT.

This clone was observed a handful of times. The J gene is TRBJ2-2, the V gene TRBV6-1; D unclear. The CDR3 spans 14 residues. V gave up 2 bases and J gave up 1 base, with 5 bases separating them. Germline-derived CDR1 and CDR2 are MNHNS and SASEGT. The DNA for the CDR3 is TGTGCCAGCAGTGAATGGCAGAACACCGGGGAGCTGTTTTTT. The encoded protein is CASSEWQNTGELFF.

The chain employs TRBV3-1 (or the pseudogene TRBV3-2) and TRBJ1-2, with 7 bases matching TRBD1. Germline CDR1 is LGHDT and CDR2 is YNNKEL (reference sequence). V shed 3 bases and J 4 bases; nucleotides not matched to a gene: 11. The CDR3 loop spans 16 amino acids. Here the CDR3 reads CASSHPGTEVIYGYTF. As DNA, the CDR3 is TGTGCCAGCAGCCACCCCGGGACAGAAGTGATCTATGGCTACACCTTC.

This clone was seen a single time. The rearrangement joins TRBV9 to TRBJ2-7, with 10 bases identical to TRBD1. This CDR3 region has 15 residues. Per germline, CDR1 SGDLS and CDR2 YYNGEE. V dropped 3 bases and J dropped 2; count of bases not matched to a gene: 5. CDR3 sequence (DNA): TGTGCCAGCAGCGCATCCGGGACAGGGGCCTACGAGCAGTACTTC. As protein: CASSASGTGAYEQYF.

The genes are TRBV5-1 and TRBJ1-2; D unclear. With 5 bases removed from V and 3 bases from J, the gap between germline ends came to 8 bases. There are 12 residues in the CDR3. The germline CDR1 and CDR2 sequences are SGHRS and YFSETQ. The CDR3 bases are TGCGCCAGCAGATGGGCTGACTATGGCTACACCTTC. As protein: CASRWADYGYTF.

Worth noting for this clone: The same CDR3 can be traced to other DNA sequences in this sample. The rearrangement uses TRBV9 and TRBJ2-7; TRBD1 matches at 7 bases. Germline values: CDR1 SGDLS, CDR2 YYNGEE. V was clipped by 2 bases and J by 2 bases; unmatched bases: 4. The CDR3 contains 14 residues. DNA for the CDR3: TGTGCCAGCAGCGTGGCAGGGGGACCCTACGAGCAGTACTTC. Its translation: CASSVAGGPYEQYF.

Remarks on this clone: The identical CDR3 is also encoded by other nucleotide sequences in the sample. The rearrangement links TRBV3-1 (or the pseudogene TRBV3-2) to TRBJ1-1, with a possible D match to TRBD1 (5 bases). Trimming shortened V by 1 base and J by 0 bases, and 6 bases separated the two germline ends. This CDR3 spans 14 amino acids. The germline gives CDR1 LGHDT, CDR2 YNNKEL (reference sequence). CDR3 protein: CASSQGTLNTEAFF. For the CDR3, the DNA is TGTGCCAGCAGCCAAGGGACACTGAACACTGAAGCTTTCTTT.

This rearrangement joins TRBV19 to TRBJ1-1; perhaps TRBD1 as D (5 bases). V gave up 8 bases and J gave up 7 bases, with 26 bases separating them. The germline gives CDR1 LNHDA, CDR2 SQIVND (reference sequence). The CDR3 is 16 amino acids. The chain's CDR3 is CASSVTVGYHKSEAFF. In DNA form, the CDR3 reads TGTGCCAGTTCTGTGACAGTAGGGTACCATAAGAGTGAAGCTTTCTTT.

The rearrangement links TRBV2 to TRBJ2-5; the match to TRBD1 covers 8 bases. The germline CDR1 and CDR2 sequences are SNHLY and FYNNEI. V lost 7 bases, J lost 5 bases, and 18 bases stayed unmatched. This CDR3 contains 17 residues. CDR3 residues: CASTPTGVAGGWETQYF. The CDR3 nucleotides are TGTGCCAGCACTCCGACAGGGGTGGCTGGGGGGTGGGAGACCCAGTACTTC.

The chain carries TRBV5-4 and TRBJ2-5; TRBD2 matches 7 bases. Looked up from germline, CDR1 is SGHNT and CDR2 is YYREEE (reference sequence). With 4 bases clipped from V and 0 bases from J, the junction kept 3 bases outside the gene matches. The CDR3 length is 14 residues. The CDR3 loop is CASSPGGYQETQYF. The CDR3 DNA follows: TGTGCCAGCAGCCCGGGGGGATACCAAGAGACCCAGTACTTC.

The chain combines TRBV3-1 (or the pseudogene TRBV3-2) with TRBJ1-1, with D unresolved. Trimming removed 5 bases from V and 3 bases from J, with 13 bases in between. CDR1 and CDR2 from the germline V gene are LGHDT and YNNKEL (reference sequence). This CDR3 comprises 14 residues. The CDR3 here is CASSSWGVDTEAFF. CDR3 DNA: TGTGCCAGCAGCTCCTGGGGAGTTGACACTGAAGCTTTCTTT.

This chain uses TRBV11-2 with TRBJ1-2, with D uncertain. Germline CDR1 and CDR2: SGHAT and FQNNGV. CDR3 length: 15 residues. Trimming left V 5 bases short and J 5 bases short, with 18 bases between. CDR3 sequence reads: CASSPLRRSQYGYTF. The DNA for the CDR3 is TGTGCCAGCAGCCCCTTAAGGAGGTCACAATATGGCTACACCTTC.

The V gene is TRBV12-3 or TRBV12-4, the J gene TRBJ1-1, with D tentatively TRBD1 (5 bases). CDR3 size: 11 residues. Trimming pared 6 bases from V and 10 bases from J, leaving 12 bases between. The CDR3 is CASSFGGVAFF. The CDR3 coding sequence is TGTGCCAGCAGCTTTGGGGGGGTAGCTTTCTTT.

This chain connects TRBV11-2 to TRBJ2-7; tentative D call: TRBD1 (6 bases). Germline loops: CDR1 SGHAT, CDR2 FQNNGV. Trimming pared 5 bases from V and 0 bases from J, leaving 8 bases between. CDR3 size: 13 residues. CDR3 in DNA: TGTGCCAGCAGCCCGACAGGCTCCTACGAGCAGTACTTC. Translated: CASSPTGSYEQYF.

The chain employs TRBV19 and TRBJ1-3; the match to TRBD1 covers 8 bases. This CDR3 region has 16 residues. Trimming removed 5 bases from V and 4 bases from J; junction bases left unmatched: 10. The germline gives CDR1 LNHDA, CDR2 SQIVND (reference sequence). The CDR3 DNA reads TGTGCCAGTAGTGCGACCAGGGGGCGGCCGGGAAACACCATATATTTT. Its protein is CASSATRGRPGNTIYF.